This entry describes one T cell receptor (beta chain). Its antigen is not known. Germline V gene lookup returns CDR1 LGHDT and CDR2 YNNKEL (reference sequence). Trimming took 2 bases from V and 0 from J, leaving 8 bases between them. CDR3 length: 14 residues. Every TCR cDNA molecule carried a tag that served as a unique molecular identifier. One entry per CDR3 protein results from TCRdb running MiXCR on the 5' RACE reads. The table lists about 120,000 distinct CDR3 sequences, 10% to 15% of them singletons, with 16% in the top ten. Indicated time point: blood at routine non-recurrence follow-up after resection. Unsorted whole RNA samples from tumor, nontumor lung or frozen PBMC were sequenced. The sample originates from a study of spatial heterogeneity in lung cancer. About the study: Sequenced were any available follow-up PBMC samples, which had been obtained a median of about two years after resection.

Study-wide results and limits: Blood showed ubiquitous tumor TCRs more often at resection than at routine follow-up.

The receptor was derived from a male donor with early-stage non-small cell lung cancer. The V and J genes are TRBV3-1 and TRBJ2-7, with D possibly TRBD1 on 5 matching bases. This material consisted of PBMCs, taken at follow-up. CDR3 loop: CASSQKGISYEQYF. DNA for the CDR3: TGTGCCAGCAGCCAAAAGGGGATCTCCTACGAGCAGTACTTC.